Below, 30 T cell receptor beta chains from the same sample are listed, as sequenced in a study of T cells in Graves' hyperthyroidism and ophthalmopathy. TCR beta CDR3 sequences were amplified from RNA transcripts. A first-round RT-PCR of the TCR CDR3 used the HTBI primer set. TCRdb re-analysed the multiplex PCR reads in MiXCR, keeping a single row per CDR3 protein. In the table there are roughly 240,000 distinct CDR3 sequences, approximately 25% of which are singletons. The sequenced sample consisted of blood. The receptor source for this set is a woman between 40 and 55 years old with Graves' ophthalmopathy.

This clonotype showed up many times. The chain couples TRBV3-1 to TRBJ2-7; 12 bases agree with TRBD2. Losses at the gene ends were 1 base for V and 1 base for J; bases not matched to a gene: 5. CDR3 length: 17 residues. Looked up from germline, CDR1 is LGHDT and CDR2 is YNNKEL (reference sequence). The CDR3 region has the DNA TGTGCCAGCAGCCAAGGGACTAGCGGGACTGGGTCCTACGAGCAGTACTTC. Residues: CASSQGTSGTGSYEQYF.

The V and J genes are TRBV11-2 and TRBJ2-7; 8 bases are shared with TRBD1. This CDR3 contains 14 residues. Germline CDR1 and CDR2: SGHAT and FQNNGV. Unmatched junction bases numbered 4, after V lost 1 base and J lost 5 bases. DNA for the CDR3: TGTGCCAGCAGCTTAGGGACAGGGATTAACGAGCAGTACTTC. Protein sequence: CASSLGTGINEQYF.

This chain links TRBV5-4 with TRBJ1-1; 8 bases line up with TRBD1. The J segment lost 4 bases and the V segment lost 2 bases, leaving 7 bases of the junction unmatched. Germline CDR1 and CDR2: SGHNT and YYREEE (reference sequence). The length of the CDR3 is 15 residues. The DNA of the CDR3 is TGTGCCAGCAGCTTAATCCCAGGGACAGGCACTGAAGCTTTCTTT. Translating it yields CASSLIPGTGTEAFF.

This clonotype was observed a handful of times. A read error may account for a junction end that differs from germline. This chain uses TRBV6-1 with TRBJ1-2, with no clear D. Germline loops: CDR1 MNHNS, CDR2 SASEGT. This CDR3 contains 15 residues. This CDR3 is CASSPSGGDNYGYNF. DNA of the CDR3: TGTGCCAGCAGTCCATCCGGCGGGGATAACTATGGCTACAACTTC.

The chain has TRBV30 and TRBJ1-2; possibly TRBD1 for D (5 bases). The V and J ends lost 4 bases and 0 bases respectively, with 6 bases between them. Germline-derived CDR1 and CDR2 are GTSNPN and SVGIG (reference sequence). The CDR3 consists of 12 residues. The CDR3 reads CAWTGSNYGYTF. In nucleotides, the CDR3 is TGTGCCTGGACAGGGTCTAACTATGGCTACACCTTC.

As for this clonotype: Being one base from a much bigger clone, this may be a read error. This chain uses TRBV15 with TRBJ2-2; D call uncertain. CDR3 size: 14 residues. The V gene's germline CDR1 is LNHNV and CDR2 YYDKDF (reference sequence). Deletions cut 1 base from V and 8 bases from J, with 11 bases between. CDR3 in amino acids: CATSRARVWGELFF. CDR3 sequence (DNA): TGTGCCACCAGCAGAGCCCGCGTCTGGGGGGAGCTGTTTTTT.

This clonotype was detected many times. The genes are TRBV6-5 and TRBJ2-7; D may be TRBD1 (6 bases). The CDR3 spans 13 residues. Trimming cost V 4 bases and J 4 bases, with 11 bases left between them. Germline loops: CDR1 MNHEY, CDR2 SVGAGI. In DNA form, the CDR3 reads TGTGCCAGCAGTTTATACCAGGGGTACGAGCAGTACTTC. This encodes CASSLYQGYEQYF.

This chain links TRBV28 with TRBJ2-5; D is possibly TRBD1 (6 bases). There are 15 residues in the CDR3. V lost 3 bases and J 5 bases, leaving 16 bases between the germline ends. Germline V gene lookup returns CDR1 MDHEN and CDR2 SYDVKM. In DNA form, the CDR3 reads TGTGCCAGCAGTTTTGGGGGCATTAGCCTGGAGACCCAGTACTTC. This codes for CASSFGGISLETQYF.

This clonotype was detected many times. Its ends do not fully match the called genes, so a read error is possible. CDR3: CASSLDYYQQYF. The CDR3 DNA reads as TGTGCCAGCAGCTTAGATTACTACCAGCAGTACTTC. The chain carries TRBV7-8 and TRBJ2-7; D unclear. This CDR3 is 12 amino acids long. CDR1 SGHVS and CDR2 FQNEAQ come from the germline V gene.

Many counts were recorded for this clonotype. The genes are TRBV27 and TRBJ2-5, with 10 bases aligning to TRBD1. The CDR3 length is 13 residues. V shed 8 bases and J 5 bases; nucleotides not matched to a gene: 5. Germline-derived CDR1 and CDR2 are MNHEY and SMNVEV (reference sequence). The CDR3 loop is CASSGTGVETQYF. CDR3 sequence (DNA): TGTGCCAGCTCCGGGACAGGGGTCGAGACCCAGTACTTC.

This clonotype was seen many times. This chain connects TRBV7-6 to TRBJ2-7; 14 bases match TRBD2. The CDR3 is 16 amino acids. Germline V gene sequence: CDR1 SGHVS, CDR2 FNYEAQ. V trimming: 5 bases; J trimming: 2 bases; junction bases outside the gene matches: 5. The CDR3: CASSQKTSGGAYEQYF. The CDR3 DNA sequence: TGTGCCAGCAGCCAAAAGACTAGCGGGGGGGCCTACGAGCAGTACTTC.

This clonotype was found many times. The J gene is TRBJ2-5, the V gene TRBV6-5, with 10 bases fitting TRBD2. Looked up from germline, CDR1 is MNHEY and CDR2 is SVGAGI. V trimming: 7 bases; J trimming: 2 bases; junction bases outside the gene matches: 10. The CDR3 length is 16 residues. The CDR3: CASKGLAGDKQETQYF. The CDR3 DNA is TGTGCCAGCAAGGGGCTAGCGGGAGACAAACAAGAGACCCAGTACTTC.

V and J are TRBV12-3 or TRBV12-4 and TRBJ2-5; tentatively, D is TRBD1 (5 bases). There are 13 residues in the CDR3. With 6 bases removed from V and 0 bases from J, the gap between germline ends came to 8 bases. This CDR3 reads CASRSGYQETQYF. In DNA form, the CDR3 reads TGTGCCAGCAGATCAGGGTACCAAGAGACCCAGTACTTC.

This clonotype was recorded many times. The chain has TRBV6-2 or TRBV6-3 and TRBJ1-5, with D unresolved. There are 14 residues in the CDR3. Trimming shortened V by 2 bases and J by 6 bases, and 11 bases separated the two germline ends. Germline values: CDR1 MNHEY, CDR2 SVGEGT. As DNA, the CDR3 is TGTGCCAGCAGTTACGACTCAGACGGTCAGCCCCAGCATTTT. It codes for CASSYDSDGQPQHF.

The table lists this clonotype with many counts. V and J are TRBV28 and TRBJ2-2, with 12 positions matching TRBD2. J lost 3 bases, V lost 8 bases, and 4 bases had no gene match. The CDR3 runs 15 residues. Germline V gene data show CDR1 as MDHEN and CDR2 as SYDVKM. CDR3 region: CASFRLAGDTGELFF. The CDR3 bases are TGTGCCAGCTTTCGACTAGCGGGAGACACCGGGGAGCTGTTTTTT.

The genes are TRBV6-1 and TRBJ1-5, with a tentative D call TRBD1 (6 bases). CDR1 is MNHNS and CDR2 is SASEGT in the germline V gene. Trimming shortened V by 8 bases and J by 3 bases, and 14 bases separated the two germline ends. The CDR3 length is 14 residues. The CDR3 loop reads CASSRTAPNQPQHF. CDR3 DNA: TGTGCCAGCTCGCGGACAGCTCCCAATCAGCCCCAGCATTTT.

This clonotype was seen only once. A read error is possible here, since a much larger clone lies one base away. The chain links TRBV19 to TRBJ1-5, with D perhaps matching TRBD1 (5 bases). The CDR3 runs 15 residues. Germline lookup yields CDR1 LNHDA and CDR2 SQIVND (reference sequence). CDR3 nucleotides: TGTGTCAGTAATGATCTGACAGATAGCAATCAGCCCCAGCATTTT. Translated, it gives CVSNDLTDSNQPQHF.

This clonotype was observed at least ten times. The chain is built from TRBV9 and TRBJ2-7; 7 bases fit TRBD2. CDR3 length: 17 residues. In germline, CDR1 is SGDLS, CDR2 YYNGEE. V was pared by 0 bases and J by 3 bases, with 12 bases of the junction left unmatched. This chain's CDR3 is CASSVAILGGVNYEQYF. The CDR3 DNA is TGTGCCAGCAGCGTAGCTATATTGGGAGGGGTGAACTACGAGCAGTACTTC. Looking up the rest from reference TRBV9 and TRBJ2-7 gives the full variable domain: DSGVTQTPKHLITATGQRVTLRCSPRSGDLSVYWYQQSLDQGLQFLIQYYNGEERAKGNILERFSAQQFPDLHSELNLSSLELGDSALYFCASSVAILGGVNYEQYFGPGTRLTVT.

This sequence joins TRBV6-1 and TRBJ1-2, with TRBD1 matching over 9 bases. The germline V gene encodes CDR1 MNHNS and CDR2 SASEGT. The CDR3 is made up of 14 amino acids. Trimming took 4 bases from V and 7 from J; bases not matched to a gene: 7. The CDR3 sequence is CASSGSGTGSGYTF. The CDR3 DNA is TGTGCCAGCAGTGGCTCCGGGACAGGGAGTGGCTACACCTTC.

V gene TRBV28 combines with J gene TRBJ2-7; tentative D call: TRBD1 (6 bases). The germline V gene encodes CDR1 MDHEN and CDR2 SYDVKM. CDR3 length equals 16 residues. The V gene lost 5 bases and the J gene lost 0 bases, with 17 bases spanning the gap. This chain's CDR3 is CASSRGPQGSSYEQYF. The CDR3 coding sequence is TGTGCCAGCAGTCGAGGGCCCCAGGGGAGCTCCTACGAGCAGTACTTC. Together with reference TRBV28 and TRBJ2-7, the CDR3 gives the full variable domain: DVKVTQSSRYLVKRTGEKVFLECVQDMDHENMFWYRQDPGLGLRLIYFSYDVKMKEKGDIPEGYSVSREKKERFSLILESASTNQTSMYLCASSRGPQGSSYEQYFGPGTRLTVT.

The CDR3 region is CASSPPLAGGPGANVLTF. The CDR3 DNA sequence: TGTGCCAGCAGTCCCCCATTGGCGGGAGGACCTGGGGCCAACGTCCTGACTTTC. The V call is TRBV28, the J call TRBJ2-6; 8 bases fit TRBD2. Trimming took 5 bases from V and 2 from J; bases not matched to a gene: 11. The CDR3 has 18 amino acids. Germline V gives CDR1 MDHEN, CDR2 SYDVKM.

This clonotype was seen repeatedly, ten times or more. The chain combines TRBV2 with TRBJ2-5, with 12 nucleotides matching TRBD2. The CDR3 is 15 residues long. Per germline, CDR1 SNHLY and CDR2 FYNNEI. The junction had 9 bases not matched to a gene; V was cut back by 11 bases and J by 2 bases. The chain's CDR3 is CAGHRTSGRQETQYF. The CDR3 nucleotides read TGTGCCGGCCACAGAACTAGCGGGAGGCAAGAGACCCAGTACTTC.

This clonotype was picked up many times. The chain has TRBV5-1 and TRBJ2-2, with unresolved D. The CDR3 totals 15 residues. Trimming pared 4 bases from V and 4 bases from J, leaving 14 bases between. Per the germline V gene, CDR1 is SGHRS and CDR2 is YFSETQ. The CDR3 sequence is CASSVGVSFTGELFF. In DNA form, the CDR3 reads TGCGCCAGCAGCGTTGGGGTATCGTTCACCGGGGAGCTGTTTTTT.

Concerning this clonotype itself: An end of the junction does not agree with germline; a read error may underlie this. The chain couples TRBV12-3 or TRBV12-4 to TRBJ1-1; D call uncertain. The CDR3 spans 13 residues. CDR3 loop: CASSLAGNAEAFF. Written as DNA, the CDR3 is TGTGCCAGCAGTTTAGCAGGGAACGCTGAAGCTTTCTTT.

This chain uses TRBV28 with TRBJ2-7; no firm D call. Germline V gene lookup returns CDR1 MDHEN and CDR2 SYDVKM. Trimming took 3 bases from V and 3 from J, leaving 6 bases between them. This CDR3 is built from 12 residues. The CDR3 DNA sequence: TGTGCCAGCAGTTTTATGGGCTACGAGCAGTACTTC. This translates into CASSFMGYEQYF.

This clonotype appeared many times. The chain has TRBV12-3 or TRBV12-4 and TRBJ2-5, with D perhaps assigned TRBD1 or TRBD2 (5 bases each). The CDR3 extends over 13 amino acids. V was trimmed by 3 bases and J by 5 bases, leaving 10 bases between them. In DNA form, the CDR3 reads TGTGCCAGCAGTTTTAGAGGGGTGGAGACCCAGTACTTC. Translated, it gives CASSFRGVETQYF.

The V and J genes are TRBV6-1 and TRBJ2-7; 7 positions match TRBD2. With V trimmed by 3 bases and J by 3 bases, 5 bases remained unmatched. The CDR3 length is 14 residues. Germline loops: CDR1 MNHNS, CDR2 SASEGT. The CDR3: CASSDRLARYEQYF. For the CDR3, the DNA is TGTGCCAGCAGTGATCGACTAGCCCGCTACGAGCAGTACTTC.

In its sample, this clonotype was seen many times. This rearrangement joins TRBV10-2 to TRBJ2-7; D call uncertain. Per the germline V gene, CDR1 is WSHSY and CDR2 is SAAADI. V was trimmed by 0 bases and J by 6 bases, leaving 6 bases between them. CDR3 length: 12 residues. The CDR3: CASSESGGEQYF. The CDR3 nucleotides are TGCGCCAGCAGTGAGTCGGGTGGCGAGCAGTACTTC.

V usage is TRBV13 and J usage is TRBJ2-7; 10 bases are shared with TRBD1. After removal of 4 bases from V and 10 bases from J, the junction contained 13 bases not matched to a gene. The CDR3 is 15 amino acids. Germline CDR1 is PRHDT and CDR2 is FYEKMQ (reference sequence). CDR3 sequence reads: CASSSSSGTGAKQYF. CDR3 DNA sequence: TGTGCCAGCAGCTCCTCCTCGGGGACAGGGGCGAAACAGTACTTC.

As for this clonotype: Just one base apart from a much larger clone, this may be a read error. Lacking the conserved final phenylalanine or tryptophan, this CDR3 likely reflects a read error. This chain connects TRBV5-1 to TRBJ1-1; 7 bases are shared with TRBD1. With V trimmed by 4 bases and J by 1 base, 4 bases remained unmatched. Per germline, CDR1 SGHRS and CDR2 YFSETQ. The CDR3 extends over 14 amino acids. The CDR3: CASSKGTANTEAFL. CDR3 DNA sequence: TGCGCCAGCAGCAAGGGGACAGCGAACACTGAAGCTTTCCTT.